One and the same sample provided the 21 T cell receptor beta chains below, sequenced in a study of blood T cell repertoires in COVID-19. Profiling relied on immunoSEQ multiplex PCR, and the TCRdb table lists in-frame clones only, not all of them. This sample has about 240,000 clones, with about 86% found just once. The sequencing sample was made of peripheral blood. The receptors here all came from a woman older than 75 with acute or convalescent COVID-19.

The chain carries TRBV28 and TRBJ2-3; D perhaps matches TRBD2 (5 bases). This CDR3 is 15 amino acids long. Trimming removed 2 bases at V and 4 bases at J, with 13 bases between. Germline V gene lookup returns CDR1 MDHEN and CDR2 SYDVKM. CDR3 nucleotides: TGTGCCAGCAGTTTAGGACCAGCGGCCGCAGATACGCAGTATTTT. Its translation: CASSLGPAAADTQYF.

This chain connects TRBV5-1 to TRBJ2-3; 10 bases agree with TRBD2. The trim removed 6 bases at V and 2 bases at J, leaving 6 bases unmatched. CDR1 SGHRS and CDR2 YFSETQ come from the germline V gene. The CDR3 is made up of 15 amino acids. The CDR3 loop reads CASKTGTSDTDTQYF. The CDR3 nucleotides are TGCGCCAGCAAGACCGGGACTAGCGACACAGATACGCAGTATTTT. The full variable domain, completed using reference TRBV5-1 and TRBJ2-3, is KAGVTQTPRYLIKTRGQQVTLSCSPISGHRSVSWYQQTPGQGLQFLFEYFSETQRNKGNFPGRFSGRQFSNSRSEMNVSTLELGDSALYLCASKTGTSDTDTQYFGPGTRLTVL.

The chain is built from TRBV21-1 and TRBJ2-2; the D call TRBD2 from the table was never checked on the DNA. TRBV21-1 is a pseudogene. There are 18 residues in the CDR3. The CDR3 DNA sequence: TGTGCCAGCAGCAAAAGGGAAGCGGGGGGGCCGGGCACCGGGGAGCTGTTTTTT. Its protein product is CASSKREAGGPGTGELFF.

The rearrangement links TRBV9 to TRBJ2-7; TRBD2 aligns across 9 bases. The germline CDR1 and CDR2 sequences are SGDLS and YYNGEE. This CDR3 region has 15 residues. J lost 7 bases, V lost 4 bases, and 12 bases had no gene match. The CDR3, as DNA: TGTGCCAGCAGCCGCTTCGGCGGGGGGGCCGAAGAGCAGTACTTC. Translated: CASSRFGGGAEEQYF.

This clone was picked up a small number of times. The chain employs TRBV5-1 and TRBJ2-2, with a weak D call TRBD1 (6 bases). The CDR3 is 15 residues long. CDR1 is SGHRS, CDR2 YFSETQ, per germline. Trimming took off 4 bases at V and 7 bases at J, with 17 bases between the two ends. The CDR3 loop is CASSPGGRENGELFF. DNA for the CDR3: TGCGCCAGCAGCCCTGGGGGCAGGGAAAACGGGGAGCTGTTTTTT.

The CDR3 nucleotides are TGTGCCAGCAGCCGGGGGAGGGGAGAGACCCAGTACTTC. It translates to CASSRGRGETQYF. The chain carries TRBV5-6 and TRBJ2-5; 7 nucleotides align to TRBD2. With V trimmed by 4 bases and J by 4 bases, 4 bases remained unmatched. The CDR3 is 13 amino acids. The germline V gene encodes CDR1 SGHDT and CDR2 YYEEEE.

The V gene is TRBV2, the J gene TRBJ1-2, with 10 nucleotides matching TRBD1. The CDR3 runs to 16 residues. Per germline, CDR1 SNHLY and CDR2 FYNNEI. J lost 4 bases, V lost 3 bases, and 8 bases had no gene match. The CDR3 sequence: CASSETGTGDLYGYTF. The CDR3, as DNA: TGTGCCAGCAGTGAGACCGGGACAGGGGACCTCTATGGCTACACCTTC.

The chain links TRBV6-5 to TRBJ1-5, with a possible D match to TRBD1 (5 bases). CDR3 length equals 14 residues. Germline lookup yields CDR1 MNHEY and CDR2 SVGAGI. With 5 bases removed from V and 4 bases from J, the gap between germline ends came to 12 bases. The CDR3 DNA sequence: TGTGCCAGCAGTCAGCAAGGGGTGAATCAGCCCCAGCATTTT. This gives the protein CASSQQGVNQPQHF.

The genes are TRBV5-1 and TRBJ2-7; TRBD2 aligns across 9 bases. The CDR3 is 15 amino acids. Germline CDR1 is SGHRS and CDR2 is YFSETQ. V was clipped by 3 bases and J by 7 bases; unmatched bases: 11. CDR3 in DNA: TGCGCCAGCAGCTGGGGGGGCGGGGGGGTGAGTGAGCAGTACTTC. Its translation: CASSWGGGGVSEQYF.

This clone was detected a few times. The chain has TRBV11-2 and TRBJ2-7; weak D call: TRBD2 (6 bases). The V gene's germline CDR1 is SGHAT and CDR2 FQNNGV. V shed 2 bases and J shed 0 bases, with 17 bases lying between them. The CDR3 runs to 17 residues. Here the CDR3 DNA reads TGTGCCAGCAGCTTATCCGCCGGGAGCTTTTCCTCCTACGAGCAGTACTTC. Residues: CASSLSAGSFSSYEQYF.

V and J are TRBV5-1 and TRBJ2-5, with D possibly TRBD1 on 6 matching bases. The CDR3 runs 13 residues. Germline CDR1 SGHRS, CDR2 YFSETQ. With 1 base removed from V and 5 bases from J, the gap between germline ends came to 9 bases. The DNA of the CDR3 is TGCGCCAGCAGCTTGCAGGGGATGGAGACCCAGTACTTC. This codes for CASSLQGMETQYF.

This clone was seen more than once but under ten times. The chain is built from TRBV29-1 and TRBJ1-3; D is undetermined. This CDR3 region has 11 residues. Trimming left V 7 bases short and J 8 bases short, with 12 bases between. The V gene's germline CDR1 is SQVTM and CDR2 ANQGSEA. The CDR3 loop reads CSAQIADTIYF. CDR3 coding DNA: TGCAGCGCCCAGATTGCGGACACCATATATTTT.

The V call is TRBV27, the J call TRBJ1-6, with D possibly being TRBD1 (5 bases). V was trimmed by 0 bases and J by 7 bases, leaving 10 bases between them. CDR3 size: 15 residues. The germline CDR1 and CDR2 sequences are MNHEY and SMNVEV (reference sequence). The DNA for the CDR3 is TGTGCCAGCAGTTTATCGCTGGGGGGAAATTCACCCCTCCACTTT. Its protein product is CASSLSLGGNSPLHF.

V gene TRBV28 combines with J gene TRBJ1-5; 10 bases align to TRBD1. In germline, CDR1 is MDHEN, CDR2 SYDVKM. This CDR3 spans 16 amino acids. Unmatched junction bases numbered 12, after V lost 6 bases and J lost 7 bases. CDR3 in DNA: TGTGCCAGCAGCCTTATAGGGGACAGGGGTAACCAGCCCCAGCATTTT. The encoded protein is CASSLIGDRGNQPQHF.

The chain carries TRBV2 and TRBJ1-2, with D unresolved. CDR3 length: 15 residues. Trimming took off 2 bases at V and 8 bases at J, with 18 bases between the two ends. CDR1 SNHLY and CDR2 FYNNEI come from the germline V gene. CDR3 in amino acids: CASSENSPSTRGYTF. CDR3 bases: TGTGCCAGCAGTGAAAACAGCCCCTCGACTAGAGGCTACACCTTC. Variable domain in full (rest from reference TRBV2 and TRBJ1-2): EPEVTQTPSHQVTQMGQEVILRCVPISNHLYFYWYRQILGQKVEFLVSFYNNEISEKSEIFDDQFSVERPDGSNFTLKIRSTKLEDSAMYFCASSENSPSTRGYTFGSGTRLTVV.

This clone was counted once. The chain carries TRBV18 and TRBJ1-6, with 9 bases matching TRBD1. Germline V gene data show CDR1 as KGHSH and CDR2 as LQKENI. The CDR3 spans 14 residues. Trimming at V came to 3 bases and at J to 9 bases, leaving 3 bases not matched to a gene. Here the CDR3 DNA reads TGTGCCAGCTCACCCGGGACAGGGAGTTCACCCCTCCACTTT. Its translation is CASSPGTGSSPLHF.

This clone has more than one count but fewer than ten. The rearrangement links TRBV28 to TRBJ1-1; D perhaps matches TRBD1 (5 bases). This CDR3 comprises 15 residues. Trimming left V 3 bases short and J 1 base short, with 12 bases between. The germline V gene has CDR1 MDHEN and CDR2 SYDVKM. CDR3: CASSLGGVPNTEAFF. CDR3 nucleotide sequence: TGTGCCAGCAGTTTGGGGGGGGTCCCGAACACTGAAGCTTTCTTT.

This chain links TRBV12-3 or TRBV12-4 with TRBJ2-5, with unresolved D. CDR3 length: 13 residues. V lost 2 bases to trimming and J lost 3 bases, with 7 bases between them. CDR3 DNA sequence: TGTGCCAGCAGTTTAAACACCAAAGAGACCCAGTACTTC. Protein product: CASSLNTKETQYF.

This chain links TRBV28 with TRBJ1-3; 8 bases map to TRBD1. This CDR3 has 15 amino acids. The V segment lost 5 bases and the J segment 4 bases; nucleotides outside the gene matches: 7. Germline CDR1 and CDR2: MDHEN and SYDVKM. The CDR3 region has the DNA TGTGCCAGCAGTCCTCAGGGGGCCGCGGGAAACACCATATATTTT. The encoded protein is CASSPQGAAGNTIYF. Full variable domain (remainder filled in from reference TRBV28 and TRBJ1-3): DVKVTQSSRYLVKRTGEKVFLECVQDMDHENMFWYRQDPGLGLRLIYFSYDVKMKEKGDIPEGYSVSREKKERFSLILESASTNQTSMYLCASSPQGAAGNTIYFGEGSWLTVV.

V gene TRBV4-2 combines with J gene TRBJ2-7; tentatively, D is TRBD2 (5 bases). Germline CDR1 LGHNA, CDR2 YNFKEQ. V lost 3 bases and J lost 4, with 7 bases in between. The CDR3 totals 12 residues. The CDR3 spells CASSHGGYEQYF. DNA for the CDR3: TGTGCCAGCAGCCACGGCGGGTACGAGCAGTACTTC.

This clone was counted a few times. This rearrangement joins TRBV6-6 to TRBJ1-2; TRBD1 agrees at 9 bases. Per germline, CDR1 MNHNY and CDR2 SVGAGI (reference sequence). Germline trimming cut 1 base from V and 4 bases from J; bases unmatched to any gene: 4. This CDR3 has 15 amino acids. CDR3 loop: CASSYLGQGLYGYTF. The CDR3 DNA reads TGTGCCAGCAGTTACTTGGGACAGGGACTCTATGGCTACACCTTC.